This is a list of T cell receptor beta chains from one sample in a study of blood T cell repertoires in COVID-19. Clones were sequenced by immunoSEQ multiplex PCR, and TCRdb holds only the in-frame ones, with some missing. The sample has 100,000 to 150,000 clones; 85% are singletons. The sample was peripheral blood. Receptors originate from a man older than 75 with active or convalescent COVID-19. The CDR3 runs from the conserved cysteine through the conserved F or W. D genes are given only for firm matches. Expanded clones are given a class, and other clones once, few, many or no size at all.

V gene,D gene,clone size,J gene,CDR3 DNA,CDR3 protein
TRBV5-1,TRBD2,-,TRBJ2-5,TGCGCCAGCAGCCCTACGTGGACTAGCGGGAGTGAGACCCAGTACTTC,CASSPTWTSGSETQYF
TRBV29-1,-,-,TRBJ1-2,TGCAGCGTAGAGACAGGAGAAAACTATGGCTACACCTTC,CSVETGENYGYTF
TRBV5-4,TRBD2,-,TRBJ2-7,TGTGCCAGCAGCACCCCGGGACTAGCGGACCTGTCCTACGAGCAGTACTTC,CASSTPGLADLSYEQYF
TRBV6-5,-,-,TRBJ1-2,TGTGCCAGCAGTTACGGTGCCGCAGATAACTATGGCTACACCTTC,CASSYGAADNYGYTF
TRBV5-1,TRBD2,-,TRBJ2-3,TGCGCCAGCAGGGTTAAGGACCGGGACTACAGCACAGATACGCAGTATTTT,CASRVKDRDYSTDTQYF
TRBV10-3,TRBD1,few,TRBJ1-1,TGTGCCATCAGGACAGGGCCCAACACTGAAGCTTTCTTT,CAIRTGPNTEAFF
TRBV2,-,few,TRBJ1-6,TGTGCCAGCAGTGAGGAGGGTTTAAGGTCACCCCTCCACTTT,CASSEEGLRSPLHF
TRBV4-3,-,few,TRBJ1-2,TGCGCCAGCAGCCAAGAAAGAGGGAATGGCTACACCTTC,CASSQERGNGYTF
TRBV5-4,-,few,TRBJ1-6,TGTGCCAGCAGCCTGGACAGCTATAATTCACCCCTCCACTTT,CASSLDSYNSPLHF
TRBV6-5,-,-,TRBJ2-7,TGTGCCAGCAGTTACGGGACATCTACCTACGAGCAGTACTTC,CASSYGTSTYEQYF
TRBV14,TRBD2,-,TRBJ2-1,TGTGCCAGCAGCCAGGCCCCGGGACTAGCGGAAACAAGCTCCTACAATGAGCAGTTCTTC,CASSQAPGLAETSSYNEQFF
TRBV5-1,TRBD1,-,TRBJ2-1,TGCGCCAGCAGCTTCCGGGACAGTCCCTACAATGAGCAGTTCTTC,CASSFRDSPYNEQFF
TRBV19,-,-,TRBJ2-2,TGTGCCAGTAGTATACCCCGATCCGGTCCCGGGGAGCTGTTTTTT,CASSIPRSGPGELFF
TRBV5-1,-,-,TRBJ2-1,TGCGCCAGCAGCTTATCGAGGGGGTCAGATATGGACAATGAGCAGTTCTTC,CASSLSRGSDMDNEQFF
TRBV6-6,-,-,TRBJ2-7,TGTGCCAGCAGTTGGCAACGAACCTGGGAGCAGTACTTC,CASSWQRTWEQYF
TRBV6-5,-,-,TRBJ2-7,TGTGCCAGCATTCCAGCGGGCGGGCGGCTCGAGCAGTACTTC,CASIPAGGRLEQYF
TRBV28,TRBD1,-,TRBJ1-2,TGTGCCACAGCAGGGGGCTCTAACTATGGCTACACCTTC,CATAGGSNYGYTF
TRBV30,-,-,TRBJ2-1,TGTGCCAGGTCCGGGGTCAATGAGCAGTTCTTC,CARSGVNEQFF
TRBV7-3,TRBD2,-,TRBJ2-1,TGTGCCAGCGGAACTAGCGGGATAAACAATGAGCAGTTCTTC,CASGTSGINNEQFF
TRBV7-2,-,-,TRBJ2-3,TGTGCCAGCAGCTTAGGCCTACCATCAAAGGATACGCAGTATTTT,CASSLGLPSKDTQYF
TRBV2,-,-,TRBJ2-2,TGTGCCAGCAGTGGGACAGCGAAAACCGGGGAGCTGTTTTTT,CASSGTAKTGELFF
TRBV4-1,-,-,TRBJ2-4,TGCGCCAGCAGCCAAGATGTTCCCTTACAGGAGTTAGCCAAAAACATTCAGTACTTC,CASSQDVPLQELAKNIQYF
TRBV7-6,TRBD1,-,TRBJ2-7,TGTGCCAGCAGCTTATCCCAGGGGGCTTACGAGCAGTACTTC,CASSLSQGAYEQYF
TRBV6-4,-,-,TRBJ2-1,TGTGCCAGCAGTGAAAGGGGTCATGAGCAGTTCTTC,CASSERGHEQFF
TRBV14,TRBD2,-,TRBJ2-1,TGTGCCAGCAGCCAAAGACTGGGACTAGCGGGGGGGAGCTCCTACAATGAGCAGTTCTTC,CASSQRLGLAGGSSYNEQFF
TRBV7-8,-,-,TRBJ1-6,TGTGCCAGCAGCTCGCGTGAACGTCATTCACCCCTCCACTTT,CASSSRERHSPLHF
TRBV3-1/TRBV3-2,TRBD2,few,TRBJ2-5,TGTGCCAGCAGCCGAGGGACTAGCGGGAGGTCGGAGACCCAGTACTTC,CASSRGTSGRSETQYF
TRBV5-1,-,-,TRBJ2-5,TGCGCCAGCAGCTTCAGGCCGCCGACGGCAGGGGTACAAGAGACCCAGTACTTC,CASSFRPPTAGVQETQYF
TRBV4-2,-,-,TRBJ1-4,TGTGCCAGCAGCCCCAACCCCAGTGCAACTAATGAAAAACTGTTTTTT,CASSPNPSATNEKLFF
TRBV18,TRBD2,-,TRBJ2-7,TGTGCCAGCTCACTTTGGACTAGCGGGCCTACCTACGAGCAGTACTTC,CASSLWTSGPTYEQYF
TRBV10-3,TRBD1,-,TRBJ1-6,TGTGCCACTCGGGGACTTCAGGACAGGAATTCACCCCTCCACTTT,CATRGLQDRNSPLHF
TRBV19,TRBD2,-,TRBJ2-5,TGTGCCAGTAGCCTGGGACTAGCGGGGGGCCAAGAGACCCAGTACTTC,CASSLGLAGGQETQYF
TRBV15,-,-,TRBJ1-5,TGTGCCACCAGCAGAGATTGGGGGCGCGGTACCCAGCCCCAGCATTTT,CATSRDWGRGTQPQHF
TRBV5-8,TRBD1,-,TRBJ2-7,TGTGCCAGCAGTTTCGGGACAGGGGGCTGGGAGCAGTACTTC,CASSFGTGGWEQYF
TRBV21-1,-,-,TRBJ1-1,TGTGCCAGCAGCAAAGGAGGGGAGGGTGAATGGGACACTGAAGCTTTCTTT,CASSKGGEGEWDTEAFF
TRBV5-4,-,-,TRBJ2-7,TGTGCCAGCAGCTTGGGCCAGGGGCGATCCTACGAGCAGTACTTC,CASSLGQGRSYEQYF
TRBV4-1,TRBD1,-,TRBJ1-2,TGCGCCAGCAGCCCTAGGGACAGCCAGAACTATGGCTACACCTTC,CASSPRDSQNYGYTF
TRBV6-4,-,-,TRBJ2-1,TGTGCCAGCAGAAACAGGAGCTCCTACAATGAGCAGTTCTTC,CASRNRSSYNEQFF
TRBV30,-,-,TRBJ1-3,TGTGCCTGGAGCGCGTTACGGGGGGTTGCTGGAAACACCATATATTTT,CAWSALRGVAGNTIYF
TRBV5-4,TRBD2,-,TRBJ2-7,TGTGCCAGCAGCTACCATAGCGGGGGGCTTTACGAGCAGTACTTC,CASSYHSGGLYEQYF
TRBV5-4,TRBD1,once,TRBJ2-6,TGTGCCAGCAGCCCCGACAGGGTTGGGGCCAACGTCCTGACTTTC,CASSPDRVGANVLTF
TRBV15,-,-,TRBJ1-6,TGTGCCACCAGCAGAGACAGGACAGCGGCCCTCCACTTT,CATSRDRTAALHF